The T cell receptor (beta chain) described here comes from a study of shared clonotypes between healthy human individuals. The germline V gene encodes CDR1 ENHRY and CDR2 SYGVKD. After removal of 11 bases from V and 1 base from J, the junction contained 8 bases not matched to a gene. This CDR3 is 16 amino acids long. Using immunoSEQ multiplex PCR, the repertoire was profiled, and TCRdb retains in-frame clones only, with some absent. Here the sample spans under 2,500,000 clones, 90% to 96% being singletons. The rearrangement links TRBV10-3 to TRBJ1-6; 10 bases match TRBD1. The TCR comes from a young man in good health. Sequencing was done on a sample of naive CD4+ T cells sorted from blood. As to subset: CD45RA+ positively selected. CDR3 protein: CASGTGDGSYNSPLHF. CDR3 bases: TGTGCCTCGGGGACAGGGGATGGATCCTATAATTCACCCCTCCACTTT.